The T cell receptor (beta chain) under discussion was sequenced for a study of cytomegalovirus exposure and HLA in healthy donors. General study results and limits: Presence/absence analyses took donor sequencing depth as roughly uniform. Cytomegalovirus association was assigned to more than 150 TCR beta chains. The study carried out a later analysis of TCR beta sequences. It associated 16,951 of them with specific HLA alleles at a false discovery rate of 0.05. In an earlier analysis, in 620 or so donors, most V segments appeared productive either ~90% or ~30% of the time.

The PCR used 60 Vbeta and 13 Jbeta primers. Profiled with immunoSEQ multiplex PCR; TCRdb holds only in-frame clones, not every one. In the table there are around 150,000 clones, over 70% of which are singletons. V lost 6 bases and J 13 bases, leaving 15 bases between the germline ends. CDR1 and CDR2 from the germline V gene are SGHAT and FQNNGV. This CDR3 comprises 12 residues. Of note for this clone: The antigen is undetermined.

V and J are TRBV11-2 and TRBJ2-2; D gene unclear. The receptor's source is a man aged 25-45 years in good health and CMV-seronegative. Sequenced material: PBMCs. DNA of the CDR3: TGTGCCAGCAGTTCCGTACGTCGAGGGCTGTTTTTT. Translated, it gives CASSSVRRGLFF.